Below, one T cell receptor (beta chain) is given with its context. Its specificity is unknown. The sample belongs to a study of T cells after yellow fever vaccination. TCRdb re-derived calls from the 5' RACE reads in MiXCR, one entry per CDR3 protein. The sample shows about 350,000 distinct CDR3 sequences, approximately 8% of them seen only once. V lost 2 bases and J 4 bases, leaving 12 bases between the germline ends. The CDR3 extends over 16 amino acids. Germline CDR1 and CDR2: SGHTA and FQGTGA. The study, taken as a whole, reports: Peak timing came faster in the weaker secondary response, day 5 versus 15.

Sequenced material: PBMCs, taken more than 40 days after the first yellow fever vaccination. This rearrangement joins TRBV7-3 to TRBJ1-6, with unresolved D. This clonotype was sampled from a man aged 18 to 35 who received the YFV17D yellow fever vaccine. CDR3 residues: CASSLAGRRYNSPLHF. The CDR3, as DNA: TGTGCCAGCAGCTTAGCCGGGAGACGATATAATTCACCCCTCCACTTT.